This entry describes one T cell receptor beta chain. This CDR3 region has 16 residues. Looked up from germline, CDR1 is ENHRY and CDR2 is SYGVKD. V lost 4 bases and J lost 2; bases outside the gene matches: 7. The data were taken from a study of pediatric ulcerative colitis. Sequencing was performed with immunoSEQ multiplex PCR; in TCRdb, only in-frame clones are kept and a portion is missing. The table has 55,000 to 70,000 clones, around 87% seen once. This receptor was identified in a boy younger than 18 who was a control in a study of pediatric ulcerative colitis. The chain recombines TRBV10-3 with TRBJ1-4; 7 nucleotides agree with TRBD1. The sample taken for sequencing was blood. CDR3: CAISVTGISTNEKLFF. The DNA for the CDR3 is TGTGCCATCAGTGTGACAGGGATTTCGACTAATGAAAAACTGTTTTTT.